Listed below are T cell receptor beta chains from one sample, sequenced in a study of PD-1 blockade in mismatch repair-deficient tumors. The method was immunoSEQ multiplex PCR; TCRdb's version includes in-frame clones alone and lacks a portion of them. The repertoire holds approximately 130,000 clones, with more than 85% as singletons. Here the sequenced sample was peripheral blood, taken 44 weeks after starting pembrolizumab. These receptors came from an adult with mismatch repair-deficient cancer. Both conserved end residues are part of each CDR3.

V: TRBV19
CDR3: CASSPGLGGEQYF

V: TRBV6-1
CDR3: CASRSTGGTQPQHF

V: TRBV6-5
CDR3: CASSYGAGSNQPQHF

V: TRBV6-5
CDR3: CASSYGRGVSNEQFF

V: TRBV2
CDR3: CASSEALEGWSQPQHF

V: TRBV5-1
CDR3: CASSLTASGYNEQFF

V: TRBV19
CDR3: CASSTIAGEGSDTQYF

V: TRBV5-3
CDR3: CARRPRNTGELFF

V: TRBV11-2
CDR3: CASSLGLPRDGKFF

V: TRBV11-2
CDR3: CASSNYRGGSYEQYF

V: TRBV18
CDR3: CASSPLAGGQGSYNEQFF

V: TRBV6-5
CDR3: CAIRDPQGTYYEQYF

V: TRBV5-1
CDR3: CASSLEQPRHLSWEQYF

V: TRBV6-6
CDR3: CASRIGGDVGYEQYF

V: TRBV7-9
CDR3: CASSLAPVQGSETQYF

V: TRBV18
CDR3: CASSPTGGKDEQFF

V: TRBV5-1
CDR3: CASRVTASGNTIYF

V: TRBV23-1
CDR3: CASSQHSTSGASTDTQYF

V: TRBV10-2
CDR3: CATRLGGNEQFF

V: TRBV11-2
CDR3: CASSRDNHQETQYF

V: TRBV21-1
CDR3: CASTYLGGRGRTDTQYF

V: TRBV6-1
CDR3: CASSRDREDEQYF

V: TRBV28
CDR3: CASSDRTESPYEQYF

V: TRBV2
CDR3: CASRGQGGKNIQYF

V: TRBV6-6
CDR3: CASSYKQLNTEAFF

V: TRBV7-9
CDR3: CASSFPAETQYF

V: TRBV28
CDR3: CASSFSSYNEQFF

V: TRBV7-2
CDR3: CASKSRAVANLYTEAFF

V: TRBV7-8
CDR3: CASSIAPVSGWEKLFF

V: TRBV4-1
CDR3: CASSPWRGNEQYF

V: TRBV2
CDR3: CASRPPGRTNEKLFF

V: TRBV5-1
CDR3: CASSSRTGSYEQYF

V: TRBV30
CDR3: CAWSRSSYNEQFF

V: TRBV4-3
CDR3: CASSQDLSITGELFF

V: TRBV18
CDR3: CASSRGGAGDREQYF

V: TRBV30
CDR3: CAWSAGTLAFF

V: TRBV4-3
CDR3: CASSQVAGDSYEQYF

V: TRBV6-1
CDR3: CASRAPGGGNEQYF

V: TRBV28
CDR3: CASSSPGQGLGEQYF